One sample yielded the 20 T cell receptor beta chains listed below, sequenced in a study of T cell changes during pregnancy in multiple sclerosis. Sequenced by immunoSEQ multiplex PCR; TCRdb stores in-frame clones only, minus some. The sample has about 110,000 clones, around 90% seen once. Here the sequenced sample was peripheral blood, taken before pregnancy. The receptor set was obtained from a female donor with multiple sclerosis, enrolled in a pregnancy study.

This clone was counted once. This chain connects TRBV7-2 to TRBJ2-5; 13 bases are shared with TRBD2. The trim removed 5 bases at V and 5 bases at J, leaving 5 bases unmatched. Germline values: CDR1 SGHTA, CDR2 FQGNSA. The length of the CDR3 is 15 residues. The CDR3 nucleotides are TGTGCCAGCAGCCGAGCGACTAGCGGGGGGGAGACCCAGTACTTC. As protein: CASSRATSGGETQYF. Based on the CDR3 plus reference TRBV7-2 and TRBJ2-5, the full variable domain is GAGVSQSPSNKVTEKGKDVELRCDPISGHTALYWYRQSLGQGLEFLIYFQGNSAPDKSGLPSDRFSAERTGGSVSTLTIQRTQQEDSAVYLCASSRATSGGETQYFGPGTRLLVL.

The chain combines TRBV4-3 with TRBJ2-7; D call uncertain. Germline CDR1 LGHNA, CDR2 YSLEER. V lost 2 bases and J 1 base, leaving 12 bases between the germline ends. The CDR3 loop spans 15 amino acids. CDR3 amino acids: CASSQWSDGSYEQYF. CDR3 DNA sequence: TGCGCCAGCAGCCAATGGAGTGACGGTTCCTACGAGCAGTACTTC.

CDR3 sequence reads: CASSSILTGANYGYTF. CDR3 bases: TGTGCCAGCAGCTCCATCCTGACAGGGGCTAACTATGGCTACACCTTC. The chain uses TRBV7-9 and TRBJ1-2; 8 positions agree with TRBD1. The germline V gene has CDR1 SEHNR and CDR2 FQNEAQ (reference sequence). There are 16 residues in the CDR3. V shed 4 bases and J 0 bases; nucleotides not matched to a gene: 7.

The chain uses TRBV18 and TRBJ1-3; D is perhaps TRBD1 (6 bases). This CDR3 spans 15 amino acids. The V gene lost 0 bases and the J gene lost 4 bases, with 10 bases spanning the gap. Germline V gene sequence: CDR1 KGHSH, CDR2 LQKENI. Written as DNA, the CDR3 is TGTGCCAGCTCACCACCGTCAGGGGTGGGAAACACCATATATTTT. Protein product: CASSPPSGVGNTIYF.

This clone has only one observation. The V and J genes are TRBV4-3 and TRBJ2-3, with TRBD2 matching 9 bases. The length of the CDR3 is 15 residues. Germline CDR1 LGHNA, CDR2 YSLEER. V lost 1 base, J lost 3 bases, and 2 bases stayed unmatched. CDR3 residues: CASSQASGETDTQYF. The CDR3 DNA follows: TGCGCCAGCAGCCAAGCTAGCGGGGAAACAGATACGCAGTATTTT.

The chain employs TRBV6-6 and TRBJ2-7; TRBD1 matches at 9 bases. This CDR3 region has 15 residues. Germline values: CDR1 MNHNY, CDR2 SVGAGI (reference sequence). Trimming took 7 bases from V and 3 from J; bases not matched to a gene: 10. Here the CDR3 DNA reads TGTGCCAGCACTTTACAGGGGGCGGGATACTACGAGCAGTACTTC. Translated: CASTLQGAGYYEQYF.

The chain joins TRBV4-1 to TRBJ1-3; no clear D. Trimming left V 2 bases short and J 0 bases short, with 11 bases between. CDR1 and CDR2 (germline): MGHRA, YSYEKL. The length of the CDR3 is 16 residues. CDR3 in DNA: TGCGCCAGCAGCCAACAAGACACCTTCTCTGGAAACACCATATATTTT. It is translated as CASSQQDTFSGNTIYF.

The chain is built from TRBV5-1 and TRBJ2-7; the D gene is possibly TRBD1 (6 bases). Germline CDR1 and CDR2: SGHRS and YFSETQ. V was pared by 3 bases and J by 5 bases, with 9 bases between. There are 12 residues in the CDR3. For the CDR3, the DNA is TGCGCCAGCAGCTCAACAGGGCACGAGCAGTACTTC. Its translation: CASSSTGHEQYF.

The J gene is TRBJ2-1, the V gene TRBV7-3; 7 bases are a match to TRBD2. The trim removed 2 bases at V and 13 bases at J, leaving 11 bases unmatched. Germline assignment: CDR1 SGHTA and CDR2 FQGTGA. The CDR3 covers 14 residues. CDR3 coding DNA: TGTGCCAGCAGCTTATCGTCCCGGGAGGATCCACAGTTCTTC. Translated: CASSLSSREDPQFF.

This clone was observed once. Here the CDR3 DNA reads TGTGCCACCAGCAGGATTCCGACAGAACGCGATGGCTACACCTTC. Translation: CATSRIPTERDGYTF. This chain connects TRBV15 to TRBJ1-2, with a tentative D call TRBD1 (5 bases). This CDR3 contains 15 residues. Per germline, CDR1 LNHNV and CDR2 YYDKDF (reference sequence). Trimming removed 3 bases from V and 6 bases from J, with 17 bases in between.

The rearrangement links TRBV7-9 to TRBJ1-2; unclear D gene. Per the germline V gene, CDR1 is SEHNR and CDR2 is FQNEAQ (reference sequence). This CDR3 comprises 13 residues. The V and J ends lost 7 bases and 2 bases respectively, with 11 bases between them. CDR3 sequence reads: CASIGSSNYGYTF. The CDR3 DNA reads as TGTGCCAGCATCGGGTCGAGCAACTATGGCTACACCTTC.

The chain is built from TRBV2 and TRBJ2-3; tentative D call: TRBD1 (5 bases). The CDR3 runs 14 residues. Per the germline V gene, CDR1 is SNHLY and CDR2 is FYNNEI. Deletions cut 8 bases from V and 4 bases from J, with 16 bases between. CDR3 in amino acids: CASSLPAGSDTQYF. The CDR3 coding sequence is TGTGCCAGCTCCCTCCCAGCAGGGTCAGATACGCAGTATTTT. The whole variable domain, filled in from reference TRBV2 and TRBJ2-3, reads EPEVTQTPSHQVTQMGQEVILRCVPISNHLYFYWYRQILGQKVEFLVSFYNNEISEKSEIFDDQFSVERPDGSNFTLKIRSTKLEDSAMYFCASSLPAGSDTQYFGPGTRLTVL.

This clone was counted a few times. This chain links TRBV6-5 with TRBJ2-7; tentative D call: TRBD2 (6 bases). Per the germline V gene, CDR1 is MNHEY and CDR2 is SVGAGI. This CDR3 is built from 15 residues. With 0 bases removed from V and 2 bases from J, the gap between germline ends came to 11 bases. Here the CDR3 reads CASSYSAEGPYEQYF. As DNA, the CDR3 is TGTGCCAGCAGTTACTCGGCGGAGGGACCCTACGAGCAGTACTTC.

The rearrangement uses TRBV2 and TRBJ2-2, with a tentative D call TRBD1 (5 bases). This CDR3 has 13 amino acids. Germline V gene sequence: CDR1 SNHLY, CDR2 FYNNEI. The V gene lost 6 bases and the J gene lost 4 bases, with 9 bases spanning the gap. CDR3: CASSLTVTGELFF. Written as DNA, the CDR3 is TGTGCCAGCAGCCTGACAGTCACCGGGGAGCTGTTTTTT.

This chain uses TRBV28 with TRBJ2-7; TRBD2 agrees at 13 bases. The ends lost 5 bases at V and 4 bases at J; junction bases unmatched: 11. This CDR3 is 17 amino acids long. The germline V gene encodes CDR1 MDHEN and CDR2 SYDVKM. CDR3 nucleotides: TGTGCCAGCAGTCAGACTAGCGGGGGGTATGATTCGTACGAGCAGTACTTC. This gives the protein CASSQTSGGYDSYEQYF. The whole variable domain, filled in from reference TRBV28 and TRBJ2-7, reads DVKVTQSSRYLVKRTGEKVFLECVQDMDHENMFWYRQDPGLGLRLIYFSYDVKMKEKGDIPEGYSVSREKKERFSLILESASTNQTSMYLCASSQTSGGYDSYEQYFGPGTRLTVT.

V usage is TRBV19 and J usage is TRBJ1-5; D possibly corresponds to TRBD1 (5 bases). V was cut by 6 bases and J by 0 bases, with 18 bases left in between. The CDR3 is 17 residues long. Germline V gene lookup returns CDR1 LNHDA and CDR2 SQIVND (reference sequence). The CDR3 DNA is TGTGCCAGTAGGCACAGGATGGTCCGCTATAGCAATCAGCCCCAGCATTTT. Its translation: CASRHRMVRYSNQPQHF.

CDR3 loop: CASSLDPGRPQHF. DNA of the CDR3: TGTGCCAGCAGCTTAGATCCAGGTAGGCCCCAGCATTTT. V and J are TRBV11-2 and TRBJ1-5; no clear D gene. This CDR3 is 13 amino acids long. Germline lookup yields CDR1 SGHAT and CDR2 FQNNGV. Between the trimmed V and J ends, which lost 0 bases and 9 bases, there was a span of 9 bases.

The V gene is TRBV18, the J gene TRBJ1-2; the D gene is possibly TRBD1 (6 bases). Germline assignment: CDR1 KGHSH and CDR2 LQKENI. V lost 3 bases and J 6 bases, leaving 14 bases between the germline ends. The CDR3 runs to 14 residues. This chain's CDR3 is CASSPLGGGNGYTF. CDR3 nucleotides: TGTGCCAGCTCACCCCTAGGGGGGGGCAATGGCTACACCTTC.

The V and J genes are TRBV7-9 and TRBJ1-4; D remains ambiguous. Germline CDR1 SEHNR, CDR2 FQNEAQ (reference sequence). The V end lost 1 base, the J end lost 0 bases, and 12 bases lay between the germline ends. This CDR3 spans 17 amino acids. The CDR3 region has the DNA TGTGCCAGCAGCTTAGACTTGGGAGTTTCAACTAATGAAAAACTGTTTTTT. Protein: CASSLDLGVSTNEKLFF.

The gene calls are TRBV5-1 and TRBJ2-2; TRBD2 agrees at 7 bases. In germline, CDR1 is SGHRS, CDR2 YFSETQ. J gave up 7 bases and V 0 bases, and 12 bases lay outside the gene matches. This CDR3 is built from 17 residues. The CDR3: CASSLAFSGELDGELFF. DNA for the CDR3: TGCGCCAGCAGCTTGGCCTTCAGCGGGGAGTTGGACGGGGAGCTGTTTTTT.